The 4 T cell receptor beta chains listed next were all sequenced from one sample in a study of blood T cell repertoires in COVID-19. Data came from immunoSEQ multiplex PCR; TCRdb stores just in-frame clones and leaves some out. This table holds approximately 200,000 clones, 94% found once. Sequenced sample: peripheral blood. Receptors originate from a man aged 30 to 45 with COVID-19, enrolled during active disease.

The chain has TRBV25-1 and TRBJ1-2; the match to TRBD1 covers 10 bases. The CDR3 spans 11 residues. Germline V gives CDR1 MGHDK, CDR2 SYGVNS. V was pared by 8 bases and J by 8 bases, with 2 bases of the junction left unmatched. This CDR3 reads CASRGQGGYTF. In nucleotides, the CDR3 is TGTGCCAGCCGGGGACAGGGGGGCTACACCTTC.

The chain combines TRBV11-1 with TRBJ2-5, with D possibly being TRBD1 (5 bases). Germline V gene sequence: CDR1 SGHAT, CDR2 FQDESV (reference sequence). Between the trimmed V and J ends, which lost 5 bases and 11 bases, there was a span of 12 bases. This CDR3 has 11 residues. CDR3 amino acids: CASSAAGIQYF. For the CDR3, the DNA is TGTGCCAGCAGCGCAGCAGGGATACAGTACTTC.

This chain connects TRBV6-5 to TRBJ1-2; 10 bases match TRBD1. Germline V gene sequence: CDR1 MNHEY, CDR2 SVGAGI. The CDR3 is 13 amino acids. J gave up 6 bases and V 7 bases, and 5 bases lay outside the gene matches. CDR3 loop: CASTTGQGNGYTF. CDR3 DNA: TGTGCCAGCACCACGGGACAGGGGAATGGCTACACCTTC.

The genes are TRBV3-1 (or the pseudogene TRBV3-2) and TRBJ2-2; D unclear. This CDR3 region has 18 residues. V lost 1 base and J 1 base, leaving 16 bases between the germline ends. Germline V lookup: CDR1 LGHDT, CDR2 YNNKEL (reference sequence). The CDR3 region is CASSQGAGYALNTGELFF. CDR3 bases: TGTGCCAGCAGCCAAGGGGCAGGCTATGCCTTGAACACCGGGGAGCTGTTTTTT.